This TCR beta chain is from a study of cytomegalovirus exposure and HLA in healthy donors. For the study at large: The 120 validation repertoires used the same platform as the roughly 700 first-cohort repertoires (as reported by a later analysis). Study-level points and caveats: Reports indicated that the classifier achieved high specificity and sensitivity in diagnosing cytomegalovirus status. A few chains tied to CMV proved CMV antigen-specific in vitro.

Assay: immunoSEQ multiplex PCR; the TCRdb copy retains only in-frame clones and omits some. Here the sample spans around 300,000 clones, over 75% being singletons. The study drew the donors from its approximately 110-subject validation cohort, separate from the approximately 670-subject first cohort. CDR3 size: 13 residues. V was shortened by 4 bases and J by 0 bases, with 6 bases between the two germline ends. In germline, CDR1 is LGHNA, CDR2 YSLEER. About this clone itself: Its antigen is not known.

Sequencing was performed on PBMCs. This TCR derives from a man aged 30 to 45 in good health and CMV-seronegative. The chain links TRBV4-3 to TRBJ1-1; the D is unclear. The CDR3 protein is CASSPHMNTEAFF. The CDR3 DNA is TGCGCCAGCAGCCCACACATGAACACTGAAGCTTTCTTT.